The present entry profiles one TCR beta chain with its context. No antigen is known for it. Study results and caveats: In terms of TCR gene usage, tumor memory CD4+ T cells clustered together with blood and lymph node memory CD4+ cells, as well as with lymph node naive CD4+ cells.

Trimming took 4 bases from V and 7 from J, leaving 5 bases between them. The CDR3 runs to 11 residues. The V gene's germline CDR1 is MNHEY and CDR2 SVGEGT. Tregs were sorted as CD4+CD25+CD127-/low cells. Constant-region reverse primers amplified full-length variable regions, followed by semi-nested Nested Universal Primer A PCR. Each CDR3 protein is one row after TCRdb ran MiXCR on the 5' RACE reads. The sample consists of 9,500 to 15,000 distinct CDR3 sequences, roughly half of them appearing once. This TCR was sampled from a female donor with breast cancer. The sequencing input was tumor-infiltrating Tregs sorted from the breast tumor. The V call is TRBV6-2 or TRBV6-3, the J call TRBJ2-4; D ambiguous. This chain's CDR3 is CASSWANIQYF. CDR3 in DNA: TGTGCCAGCAGTTGGGCGAACATTCAGTACTTC.